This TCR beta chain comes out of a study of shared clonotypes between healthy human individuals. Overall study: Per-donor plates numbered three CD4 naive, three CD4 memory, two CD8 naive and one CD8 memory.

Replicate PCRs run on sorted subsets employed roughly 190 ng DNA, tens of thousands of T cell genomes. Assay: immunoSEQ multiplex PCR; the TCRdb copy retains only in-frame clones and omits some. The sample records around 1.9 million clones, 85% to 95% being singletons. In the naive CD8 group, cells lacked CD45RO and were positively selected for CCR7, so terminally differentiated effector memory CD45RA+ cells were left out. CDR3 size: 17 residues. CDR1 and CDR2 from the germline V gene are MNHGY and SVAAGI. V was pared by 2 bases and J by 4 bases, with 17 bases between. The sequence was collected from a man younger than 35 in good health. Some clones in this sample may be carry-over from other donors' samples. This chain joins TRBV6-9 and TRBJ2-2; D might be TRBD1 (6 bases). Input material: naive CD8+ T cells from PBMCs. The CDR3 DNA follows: TGTGCCAGCAGTTATGACTCGGGTCAGGGGTTCACCGGGGAGCTGTTTTTT. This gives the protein CASSYDSGQGFTGELFF.